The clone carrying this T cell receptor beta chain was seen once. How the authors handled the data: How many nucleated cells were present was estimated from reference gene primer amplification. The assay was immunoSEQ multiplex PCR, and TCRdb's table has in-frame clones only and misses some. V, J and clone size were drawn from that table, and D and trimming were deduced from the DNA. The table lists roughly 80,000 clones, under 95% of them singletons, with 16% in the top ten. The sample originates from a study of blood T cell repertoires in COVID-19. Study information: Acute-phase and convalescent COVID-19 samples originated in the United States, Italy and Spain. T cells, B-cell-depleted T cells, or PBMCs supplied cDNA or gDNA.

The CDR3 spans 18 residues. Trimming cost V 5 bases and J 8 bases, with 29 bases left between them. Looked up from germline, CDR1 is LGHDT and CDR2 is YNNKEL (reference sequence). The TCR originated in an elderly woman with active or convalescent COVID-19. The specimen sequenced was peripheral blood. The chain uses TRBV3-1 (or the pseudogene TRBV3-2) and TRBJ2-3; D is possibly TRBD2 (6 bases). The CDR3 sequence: CASSAGPRRDGEYGTQYF. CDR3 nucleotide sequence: TGTGCCAGCAGCGCTGGCCCTAGGAGGGACGGAGAGTACGGTACGCAGTATTTT.